The entry that follows covers one TCR beta chain sequence. The antigen is not known. These data come from a study of CD8 T cells in Susac syndrome. General study points: As the study acknowledged, the number of individuals who were part of its TCR sequencing and HLA analysis was relatively small.

Reverse transcription of about 0.5 to 1 ug RNA used random hexamers. Multiplex immunoSEQ PCR targeted 54 Vbeta and 13 Jbeta TCR beta segments. TCRdb analysed the immunoSEQ multiplex PCR reads with MiXCR anew, one entry per CDR3 protein. The table shows roughly 220,000 distinct CDR3 sequences, with 94% occurring only once. CDR1 and CDR2 from the germline V gene are SGHRS and YFSETQ. V was shortened by 0 bases and J by 0 bases, with 13 bases between the two germline ends. CDR3 size: 18 residues. The sample taken for sequencing was CD4+ T cells from PBMCs. This sequence originates from a human donor with Susac syndrome. This chain joins TRBV5-1 and TRBJ2-6; D uncertain. The CDR3 reads CASSLVVPLSSGANVLTF. DNA of the CDR3: TGCGCCAGCAGCTTGGTGGTCCCCCTAAGCTCTGGGGCCAACGTCCTGACTTTC. Filled out from reference TRBV5-1 and TRBJ2-6, the complete variable domain reads KAGVTQTPRYLIKTRGQQVTLSCSPISGHRSVSWYQQTPGQGLQFLFEYFSETQRNKGNFPGRFSGRQFSNSRSEMNVSTLELGDSALYLCASSLVVPLSSGANVLTFGAGSRLTVL.